The T cell receptor beta chain described here comes from a study of T-cell memory formation after mild COVID-19. Broader study findings: Whether day 37 second-wave clones are SARS-CoV-2-specific was not confirmed.

The sample holds a few counts of this clonotype. What it binds is not known. TCRdb recomputed calls from the 5' RACE reads with MiXCR, one row per CDR3 protein. The sample shows around 310,000 distinct CDR3 sequences, 20% to 25% of them seen only once. Germline CDR1 reads LGHNA; CDR2 reads YSLEER. This CDR3 spans 16 amino acids. The ends were cut back, 5 bases at V and 0 bases at J, with 13 bases in the middle. Sequenced: PBMCs or a T cell subset sorted from them (not recorded which). This receptor was taken from a man younger than 35 who had mild COVID-19 (a few samples of this study predate the infection). Cell type and time point are not known. V gene TRBV4-3 combines with J gene TRBJ1-4; D possibly corresponds to TRBD1 (5 bases). CDR3 nucleotide sequence: TGCGCCAGCAGCGTAACAGGACATGCAACTAATGAAAAACTGTTTTTT. Its translation: CASSVTGHATNEKLFF.